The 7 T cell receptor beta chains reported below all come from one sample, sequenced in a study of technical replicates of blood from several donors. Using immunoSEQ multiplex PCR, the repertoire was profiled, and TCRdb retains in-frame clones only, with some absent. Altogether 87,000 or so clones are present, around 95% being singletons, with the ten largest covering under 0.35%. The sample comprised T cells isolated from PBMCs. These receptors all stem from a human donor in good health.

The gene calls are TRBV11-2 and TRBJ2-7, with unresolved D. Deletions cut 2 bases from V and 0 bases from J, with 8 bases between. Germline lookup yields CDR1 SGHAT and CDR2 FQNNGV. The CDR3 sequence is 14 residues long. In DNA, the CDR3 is TGTGCCAGCAGCTTAATGGCTAGCTCCTACGAGCAGTACTTC. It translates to CASSLMASSYEQYF.

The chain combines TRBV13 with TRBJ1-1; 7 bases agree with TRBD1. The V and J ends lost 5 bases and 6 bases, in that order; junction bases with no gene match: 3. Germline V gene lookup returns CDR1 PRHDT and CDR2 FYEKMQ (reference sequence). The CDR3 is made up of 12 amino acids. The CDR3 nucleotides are TGTGCCAGCAGCCAGACAGGGCCTGAAGCTTTCTTT. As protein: CASSQTGPEAFF.

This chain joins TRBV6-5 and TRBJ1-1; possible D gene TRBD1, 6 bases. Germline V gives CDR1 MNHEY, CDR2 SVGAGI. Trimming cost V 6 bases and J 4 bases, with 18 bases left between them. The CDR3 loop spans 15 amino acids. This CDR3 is CASSPRGLYGTEAFF. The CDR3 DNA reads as TGTGCCAGCAGCCCCAGGGGATTGTACGGCACTGAAGCTTTCTTT.

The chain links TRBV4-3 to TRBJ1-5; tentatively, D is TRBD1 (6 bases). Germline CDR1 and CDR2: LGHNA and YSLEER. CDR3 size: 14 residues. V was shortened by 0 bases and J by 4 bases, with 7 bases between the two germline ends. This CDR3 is CASSQDQGNQPQHF. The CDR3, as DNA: TGCGCCAGCAGCCAAGACCAGGGGAATCAGCCCCAGCATTTT.

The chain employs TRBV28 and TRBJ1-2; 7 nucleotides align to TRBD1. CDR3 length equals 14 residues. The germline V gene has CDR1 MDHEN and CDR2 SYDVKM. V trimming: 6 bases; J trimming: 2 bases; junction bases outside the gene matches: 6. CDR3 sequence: CASRRQGINYGYTF. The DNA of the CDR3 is TGTGCCAGCAGGCGACAGGGTATCAACTATGGCTACACCTTC.

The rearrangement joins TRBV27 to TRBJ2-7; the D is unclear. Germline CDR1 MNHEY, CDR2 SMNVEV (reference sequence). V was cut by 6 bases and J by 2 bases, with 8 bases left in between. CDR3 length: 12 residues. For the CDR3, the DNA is TGTGCCAGCAGCCCCACGGCCTACGAGCAGTACTTC. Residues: CASSPTAYEQYF.

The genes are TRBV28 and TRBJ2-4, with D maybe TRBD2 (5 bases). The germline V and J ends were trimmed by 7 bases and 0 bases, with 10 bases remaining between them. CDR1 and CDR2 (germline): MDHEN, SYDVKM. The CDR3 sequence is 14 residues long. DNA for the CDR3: TGTGCCAGCACCGGAGGCCTAGCCAAAAACATTCAGTACTTC. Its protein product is CASTGGLAKNIQYF.